What follows are 4 T cell receptor beta chains derived from one specimen sequenced in a study of T cells in Graves' hyperthyroidism and ophthalmopathy. TCR beta CDR3 region amplification was performed from RNA transcripts. The primer set for the first-round RT-PCR of the TCR CDR3 was HTBI. MiXCR was run by TCRdb on the multiplex PCR reads, yielding one entry per CDR3 protein. The sample holds about 350,000 distinct CDR3 sequences, over 11% seen once. The specimen sequenced was blood. The receptors stem from a woman aged 25 to 39 with Graves' hyperthyroidism.

This clonotype was recorded many times. V and J are TRBV11-2 and TRBJ1-2; D not resolved. Trimming took 0 bases from V and 8 from J, leaving 16 bases between them. Germline CDR1 reads SGHAT; CDR2 reads FQNNGV. The CDR3 runs 15 residues. CDR3 amino acids: CASSLDSGYTRGYTF. CDR3 in DNA: TGTGCCAGCAGCTTAGACTCAGGATATACGAGGGGCTACACCTTC.

This clonotype was observed many times. The gene calls are TRBV20-1 and TRBJ2-7, with 7 nucleotides matching TRBD1. The V gene's germline CDR1 is DFQATT and CDR2 SNEGSKA (reference sequence). The CDR3 covers 12 residues. Trimming cost V 6 bases and J 4 bases; bases outside gene matches: 6. CDR3 nucleotide sequence: TGCAGTGCAGGGGGCGTGAGTTACGAGCAGTACTTC. Translation: CSAGGVSYEQYF.

This clonotype was picked up many times. The chain carries TRBV28 and TRBJ2-7; 8 bases align to TRBD1. CDR1 and CDR2 from the germline V gene are MDHEN and SYDVKM. Unmatched junction bases numbered 4, after V lost 8 bases and J lost 4 bases. This CDR3 has 12 amino acids. The CDR3 sequence: CASDRGGYEQYF. The CDR3, as DNA: TGTGCCAGCGACAGGGGCGGTTACGAGCAGTACTTC.

This clonotype has a count of ten or more. V is TRBV11-3 and J is TRBJ1-1; D is uncertain. The CDR3 covers 16 residues. Looked up from germline, CDR1 is SGHNT and CDR2 is YENEEA. V was trimmed by 2 bases and J by 1 base, leaving 14 bases between them. This CDR3 reads CASSLTADGTNTEAFF. In DNA, the CDR3 is TGTGCCAGCAGCTTAACCGCCGACGGCACGAACACTGAAGCTTTCTTT. The full variable domain, its missing parts supplied by reference TRBV11-3 and TRBJ1-1, is EAGVVQSPRYKIIEKKQPVAFWCNPISGHNTLYWYLQNLGQGPELLIRYENEEAVDDSQLPKDRFSAERLKGVDSTLKIQPAELGDSAVYLCASSLTADGTNTEAFFGQGTRLTVV.